This T cell receptor beta chain was profiled in a study of T cell responses to AZD1222 COVID-19 vaccine. The repertoire was sequenced with immunoSEQ multiplex PCR; TCRdb's copy has only in-frame clones and lacks some. There are 30,000 to 50,000 clones in the sample; about nine tenths occur only once, and 26% lies in the top ten. The length of the CDR3 is 22 residues. V was pared by 1 base and J by 0 bases, with 19 bases of the junction left unmatched. Germline CDR1 and CDR2: LGHNA and YNFKEQ. The input for sequencing was peripheral blood, taken 28 days after the second dose of the MenACWY control vaccine. The receptor's source is an adult who received the MenACWY meningococcal vaccine as a control. The chain combines TRBV4-2 with TRBJ2-3; 10 positions agree with TRBD2. The CDR3 DNA follows: TGTGCCAGCAGCCAAGCAATCTACGGACTAGCGGAACTAGGGGCTAGCACAGATACGCAGTATTTT. It is translated as CASSQAIYGLAELGASTDTQYF.